Each of the 14 T cell receptor beta chains below was sequenced from the same sample in a study of CD4 T cells in relation to SARS-CoV-2 and coronaviruses. Before the COVID-19 pandemic, during about 2010-2019, CD4+ T cells were taken from unexposed donors. After less than 11 days of culture, CD4+ T cells were isolated. These TCRs' antigens remain unknown. Method: immunoSEQ multiplex PCR; TCRdb's copy keeps in-frame clones and lacks some. The data show roughly 24,000 clones, around 76% seen once. Sequencing used CD4+ T cells from PBMCs, cultured in vitro. These receptors originate from a human donor in good health.

The J gene is TRBJ2-7, the V gene TRBV10-3; D call uncertain. V lost 5 bases and J 5 bases, leaving 10 bases between the germline ends. The germline V gene encodes CDR1 ENHRY and CDR2 SYGVKD. The CDR3 is made up of 12 amino acids. The CDR3 bases are TGTGCCATCAGTCCCAACTGGGACGAGCAGTACTTC. Protein sequence: CAISPNWDEQYF.

DNA of the CDR3: TGTGCTAGTGGTTTGGTACGAACAGCCTACCCCCTCTACAATGAGCAGTTCTTC. Its protein product is CASGLVRTAYPLYNEQFF. The chain links TRBV12-5 to TRBJ2-1, with D hard to call. Germline V gene lookup returns CDR1 LGHNT and CDR2 FRNRAP. V lost 0 bases, J lost 3 bases, and 18 bases lay in between. The CDR3 has 18 residues.

This rearrangement joins TRBV27 to TRBJ1-2; 8 bases agree with TRBD1. The V gene's germline CDR1 is MNHEY and CDR2 SMNVEV (reference sequence). The CDR3 has 15 residues. The V and J ends lost 4 bases and 5 bases, in that order; junction bases with no gene match: 9. The CDR3 here is CASSSGQGIGYGYTF. CDR3 DNA sequence: TGTGCCAGCAGTTCCGGACAGGGTATAGGATATGGCTACACCTTC.

The V gene is TRBV5-6, the J gene TRBJ2-3; no definite D call. V dropped 2 bases and J dropped 2 bases, with 6 bases sitting between them. The length of the CDR3 is 13 residues. CDR1 is SGHDT, CDR2 YYEEEE, per germline. The CDR3 DNA reads as TGTGCCAGCAGCTTAGGGCCCACAGATACGCAGTATTTT. Its translation: CASSLGPTDTQYF.

This rearrangement joins TRBV3-1 (or the pseudogene TRBV3-2) to TRBJ2-3; 12 nucleotides agree with TRBD2. Germline lookup yields CDR1 LGHDT and CDR2 YNNKEL (reference sequence). CDR3 length: 19 amino acids. V lost 1 base to trimming and J lost 3 bases; unmatched junction nucleotides: 11. The CDR3 sequence: CASSQVLVLAGGRTDTQYF. CDR3 DNA sequence: TGTGCCAGCAGCCAAGTTCTCGTACTAGCGGGGGGAAGGACAGATACGCAGTATTTT.

The J gene is TRBJ1-6, the V gene TRBV2; perhaps TRBD1 as D (5 bases). The CDR3 covers 14 residues. Per germline, CDR1 SNHLY and CDR2 FYNNEI. V was shortened by 2 bases and J by 9 bases, with 11 bases between the two germline ends. The CDR3 sequence is CASSETSQGSPLHF. The CDR3, as DNA: TGTGCCAGCAGTGAAACATCCCAGGGTTCACCCCTCCACTTT.

This chain links TRBV9 with TRBJ2-6, with a weak D call TRBD1 (5 bases). The germline V gene has CDR1 SGDLS and CDR2 YYNGEE. The CDR3 has 16 residues. V lost 3 bases and J lost 2, with 12 bases in between. The CDR3 nucleotides read TGTGCCAGCAGCGAGGGGTCTTGGGCTGGGGCCAACGTCCTGACTTTC. Its protein is CASSEGSWAGANVLTF.

This chain connects TRBV5-1 to TRBJ2-7; 10 bases line up with TRBD2. V lost 5 bases to trimming and J lost 0 bases; unmatched junction nucleotides: 17. CDR1 is SGHRS and CDR2 is YFSETQ in the germline V gene. CDR3 size: 19 residues. CDR3 in amino acids: CASSSPRWTSGTFSYEQYF. The CDR3 nucleotides are TGCGCCAGCAGTTCTCCCCGATGGACTAGCGGTACTTTCTCCTACGAGCAGTACTTC.

The gene calls are TRBV20-1 and TRBJ2-5; 9 bases map to TRBD2. CDR3 length equals 15 residues. Germline loops: CDR1 DFQATT, CDR2 SNEGSKA (reference sequence). Trimming cost V 3 bases and J 4 bases; bases outside gene matches: 9. For the CDR3, the DNA is TGCAGTGCTAGTGGGCTAGCGGGGATGGGAGAGACCCAGTACTTC. Amino acid sequence: CSASGLAGMGETQYF.

The CDR3 DNA is TGTGCCAGCAGCCAAGTCGAAGCCACGCAGTATTTT. This encodes CASSQVEATQYF. V gene TRBV14 combines with J gene TRBJ2-3; D is uncertain. The CDR3 contains 12 residues. The V gene lost 1 base and the J gene lost 9 bases, with 8 bases spanning the gap. CDR1 is SGHDN, CDR2 FVKESK, per germline.

This chain connects TRBV2 to TRBJ1-2; TRBD1 matches at 9 bases. Germline V gene data show CDR1 as SNHLY and CDR2 as FYNNEI. This CDR3 contains 13 residues. The trim removed 7 bases at V and 6 bases at J, leaving 6 bases unmatched. Here the CDR3 DNA reads TGTGCCAGCACTCCGGGGACAGGGCATGGCTACACCTTC. As protein: CASTPGTGHGYTF.

The CDR3 nucleotides read TGTGCCAGTAGTACCCGGACAGGGGGTACGGAGACCCAGTACTTC. Amino acid sequence: CASSTRTGGTETQYF. V gene TRBV19 combines with J gene TRBJ2-5, with 10 bases fitting TRBD1. The CDR3 spans 15 residues. V gave up 4 bases and J gave up 5 bases; unmatched junction bases: 7. Per the germline V gene, CDR1 is LNHDA and CDR2 is SQIVND (reference sequence).

This clone appeared a single time. The J gene is TRBJ2-1, the V gene TRBV10-3, with a possible D match to TRBD1 (5 bases). The CDR3 length is 14 residues. Trimming cost V 6 bases and J 4 bases, with 13 bases left between them. Germline V gene data show CDR1 as ENHRY and CDR2 as SYGVKD. The CDR3 DNA is TGTGCCATCAGGCAGGGAATTGAATACAATGAGCAGTTCTTC. Its protein is CAIRQGIEYNEQFF.

The chain recombines TRBV25-1 with TRBJ2-3, with TRBD1 matching over 7 bases. This CDR3 has 15 amino acids. J gave up 2 bases and V 4 bases, and 6 bases lay outside the gene matches. Looked up from germline, CDR1 is MGHDK and CDR2 is SYGVNS. CDR3 residues: CASSGRDRHTDTQYF. CDR3 coding DNA: TGTGCCAGCAGTGGTCGGGACAGACACACAGATACGCAGTATTTT.